The 5 T cell receptor beta chains listed next were all sequenced from one sample in a study of control samples from healthy donors and cancer patients. Profiled with immunoSEQ multiplex PCR; TCRdb holds only in-frame clones, not every one. The data hold 98,000 or so clones, with about 80% observed a single time. The sequenced sample was blood. These receptors were taken from a man aged 18 to 29 in good health.

This clone was seen a handful of times. The V gene is TRBV7-2, the J gene TRBJ2-4, with 15 bases identical to TRBD2. V gave up 5 bases and J gave up 0 bases; unmatched junction bases: 8. Germline values: CDR1 SGHTA, CDR2 FQGNSA. The CDR3 consists of 19 residues. In DNA, the CDR3 is TGTGCCAGCAGCCCTCGGACTAGCGGGGGGGTACTAGCCAAAAACATTCAGTACTTC. Residues: CASSPRTSGGVLAKNIQYF.

V is TRBV27 and J is TRBJ1-2; D remains ambiguous. CDR3 size: 13 residues. The V gene lost 2 bases and the J gene lost 1 base, with 5 bases spanning the gap. CDR1 is MNHEY, CDR2 SMNVEV, per germline (reference sequence). In DNA, the CDR3 is TGTGCCAGCAGTTTAGGGTTTAACTATGGCTACACCTTC. It codes for CASSLGFNYGYTF.

This clone was detected only once. This sequence joins TRBV11-1 and TRBJ2-7; a weak D match, TRBD1 (5 bases). With 1 base removed from V and 5 bases from J, the gap between germline ends came to 18 bases. Germline V CDR1 and CDR2: SGHAT, FQDESV (reference sequence). This CDR3 contains 16 residues. The CDR3 DNA sequence: TGTGCCAGCAGCTTAGGGCGTCTAGGACATTCGGACGAGCAGTACTTC. Protein sequence: CASSLGRLGHSDEQYF. The full variable domain, in which reference TRBV11-1 and TRBJ2-7 provide the parts outside the CDR3, is EAEVAQSPRYKITEKSQAVAFWCDPISGHATLYWYRQILGQGPELLVQFQDESVVDDSQLPKDRFSAERLKGVDSTLKIQPAELGDSAMYLCASSLGRLGHSDEQYFGPGTRLTVT.

The chain combines TRBV30 with TRBJ1-2; 7 nucleotides line up with TRBD1. V dropped 6 bases and J dropped 5; count of bases not matched to a gene: 15. The CDR3 consists of 15 residues. The germline gives CDR1 GTSNPN, CDR2 SVGIG (reference sequence). In DNA, the CDR3 is TGTGCCTGCAGACAGGGTAACCCTCTAGGGTATGGCTACACCTTC. Residues: CACRQGNPLGYGYTF. The full variable domain, rest sourced from reference TRBV30 and TRBJ1-2, is SQTIHQWPATLVQPVGSPLSLECTVEGTSNPNLYWYRQAAGRGLQLLFYSVGIGQISSEVPQNLSASRPQDRQFILSSKKLLLSDSGFYLCACRQGNPLGYGYTFGSGTRLTVV.

In this sample, this clone turned up a few times. V gene TRBV5-1 combines with J gene TRBJ1-5, with no clear D. Germline CDR1 and CDR2: SGHRS and YFSETQ. V dropped 0 bases and J dropped 4 bases, with 11 bases sitting between them. This CDR3 region has 15 residues. This CDR3 reads CASSLDGRRNQPQHF. CDR3 coding DNA: TGCGCCAGCAGCTTGGATGGGCGAAGGAATCAGCCCCAGCATTTT.